The 13 T cell receptor beta chains below were found in one sample sequenced in a study of breast tumors, draining lymph nodes, adjacent tissues. TCRdb reprocessed the multiplex PCR reads via MiXCR and lists one record per CDR3 protein. Among about 200,000 distinct CDR3 sequences, approximately 33% were seen once, and the ten largest hold approximately 4.5%. Samples came from axillary lymph nodes draining the breast cancer. Sequencing was carried out using axillary lymph node tissue. Source of these receptors: a female donor with breast cancer. Some clones in this sample may be carry-over from other donors' samples.

This clonotype was counted at least ten times. This chain joins TRBV4-1 and TRBJ1-3; 9 nucleotides align to TRBD1. With 1 base clipped from V and 2 bases from J, the junction kept 3 bases outside the gene matches. Germline V gene data show CDR1 as MGHRA and CDR2 as YSYEKL. CDR3 length equals 16 residues. CDR3 region: CASSQVGTGTGNTIYF. In DNA form, the CDR3 reads TGCGCCAGCAGCCAAGTAGGGACAGGGACTGGAAACACCATATATTTT.

This clonotype was counted at least ten times. The V call is TRBV7-9, the J call TRBJ2-3; 7 nucleotides agree with TRBD2. J gave up 3 bases and V 4 bases, and 10 bases lay outside the gene matches. CDR3 length: 16 residues. The germline V gene has CDR1 SEHNR and CDR2 FQNEAQ (reference sequence). The CDR3 DNA is TGTGCCAGCAGCTCCCTTGGGACGGGAGGAACAGATACGCAGTATTTT. It is translated as CASSSLGTGGTDTQYF.

Details on this clonotype: Because the CDR3 is missing its conserved closing phenylalanine or tryptophan, this is likely a read error. The DNA is omitted, as the CDR3 cannot be located on it reliably, and the CDR3 follows TCRdb's listing. The chain is built from TRBV9 and TRBJ2-4. Germline V lookup: CDR1 SGDLS, CDR2 YYNGEE. The length of the CDR3 is 8 amino acids, counting both ends. CDR3: CASSVGVN.

About this clonotype: The junction departs from germline at one end; a sequencing error may be responsible. The CDR3 sequence: CASQPPTYEQHF. CDR3 DNA: TGCGCCAGCCAACCTCCGACCTACGAGCAGCACTTC. This chain uses TRBV6-6 with TRBJ2-7; no firm D call. This CDR3 spans 12 amino acids. The germline CDR1 and CDR2 sequences are MNHNY and SVGAGI (reference sequence).

This clonotype was counted at least ten times. The V call is TRBV2, the J call TRBJ1-1, with unresolved D. CDR1 and CDR2 (germline): SNHLY, FYNNEI. There are 13 residues in the CDR3. Deletions cut 4 bases from V and 1 base from J, with 7 bases between. The CDR3 sequence: CASSVRGNTEAFF. CDR3 coding DNA: TGTGCCAGCAGTGTCCGGGGGAACACTGAAGCTTTCTTT. The full variable domain, rest sourced from reference TRBV2 and TRBJ1-1, is EPEVTQTPSHQVTQMGQEVILRCVPISNHLYFYWYRQILGQKVEFLVSFYNNEISEKSEIFDDQFSVERPDGSNFTLKIRSTKLEDSAMYFCASSVRGNTEAFFGQGTRLTVV.

Ten or more counts support this clonotype. V usage is TRBV12-3 or TRBV12-4 and J usage is TRBJ2-3; D is unclear. The V end lost 4 bases, the J end lost 3 bases, and 14 bases lay between the germline ends. The CDR3 contains 15 residues. DNA of the CDR3: TGTGCCAGCAGTTCCCCTCAAAACCCGACAGATACGCAGTATTTT. Its translation: CASSSPQNPTDTQYF.

This clonotype was observed many times. The chain employs TRBV6-5 and TRBJ1-6; D not resolved. This CDR3 comprises 14 residues. In germline, CDR1 is MNHEY, CDR2 SVGAGI. The CDR3 loop is CAKPVDAYNSPLHF. The CDR3, as DNA: TGTGCGAAGCCAGTCGATGCCTATAATTCACCCCTCCACTTT.

This clonotype occurred a few times. This chain joins TRBV28 and TRBJ2-3; D ambiguous. Germline assignment: CDR1 MDHEN and CDR2 SYDVKM. V was cut by 8 bases and J by 4 bases, with 16 bases left in between. The CDR3 has 14 amino acids. The CDR3 region is CASLKSAGPDTQYF. Here the CDR3 DNA reads TGTGCCAGCCTTAAGAGCGCCGGACCAGATACGCAGTATTTT.

V and J are TRBV7-2 and TRBJ1-1, with D perhaps TRBD1 (5 bases). V lost 6 bases and J 0 bases, leaving 11 bases between the germline ends. The CDR3 covers 14 residues. Per germline, CDR1 SGHTA and CDR2 FQGNSA. CDR3 nucleotide sequence: TGTGCCAGCAGGACGGCAGGGCTGAACACTGAAGCTTTCTTT. This sequence encodes CASRTAGLNTEAFF.

This clonotype was found many times. V usage is TRBV20-1 and J usage is TRBJ2-1, with 8 nucleotides matching TRBD2. Trimming removed 5 bases from V and 5 bases from J; junction bases left unmatched: 5. The CDR3 has 13 amino acids. Germline CDR1 and CDR2: DFQATT and SNEGSKA (reference sequence). CDR3 amino acids: CSAPGLVDNEQFF. The DNA of the CDR3 is TGCAGTGCTCCGGGACTAGTGGACAATGAGCAGTTCTTC.

This clonotype was counted at least ten times. V and J are TRBV30 and TRBJ2-3; 9 nucleotides agree with TRBD2. Per germline, CDR1 GTSNPN and CDR2 SVGIG (reference sequence). V gave up 0 bases and J gave up 7 bases; unmatched junction bases: 8. The CDR3 is 15 amino acids. DNA for the CDR3: TGTGCCTGGAGTGTACCGGGACTAGCTGGTAATACGCAGTATTTT. The encoded protein is CAWSVPGLAGNTQYF.

The sample holds one count of this clonotype. A much larger clone lies one base from this, so it may be a read error. The genes are TRBV6-1 and TRBJ2-1; 13 bases are shared with TRBD2. Germline CDR1 and CDR2: MNHNS and SASEGT. The CDR3 is 16 amino acids. The CDR3 sequence is CASSRGLAGVVGERFF. The CDR3 DNA sequence: TGTGCCAGCAGTCGTGGACTAGCGGGAGTTGTAGGTGAGCGGTTCTTC.

There are many counts of this clonotype. The rearrangement uses TRBV10-2 and TRBJ2-7, with a possible D match to TRBD2 (6 bases). This CDR3 comprises 15 residues. V was clipped by 6 bases and J by 1 base, with 16 bases between them. Germline V gives CDR1 WSHSY, CDR2 SAAADI. CDR3 loop: CASSPGLTTSYEQYF. CDR3 sequence (DNA): TGCGCCAGCAGCCCTGGACTAACTACATCCTACGAGCAGTACTTC.